This entry features one T cell receptor beta chain sequence. This clonotype was seen at least ten times. This receptor's antigen is unknown. The sample holds no much larger clone one base away, and base qualities are not on file. The sample belongs to a study of blood T cells in healthy people across ages (dated by TCRdb to the mid-2010s). Turning to the overall study: In model experiments, template switching captured roughly one uniquely barcoded TCR beta cDNA molecule for every two T cells. Using deep sequencing normalized with unique cDNA molecular identifiers, the study measured how TCR beta repertoire diversity changes with age. Four age groups were formed from the donors: young (average 16 years), middle-aged (around 40), aged (about 68) and long-lived (more than 75). To avoid experimental bias, donors of different ages were spread randomly across the sequencing lanes. Two additional independent replicas of 1 million unique cDNA reads from the same blood draw were analyzed for two donors (one aged 18 to 29 and one aged 80 or older). The research as a whole found: Donor CMV infection status was unknown, potentially confounding age-related changes in expanded clonotypes. Total diversity estimates from one million sequenced T cells were considered lower bounds and underestimates. Compared with the aged group, the long-lived group had more naive CD4+ T cells, fewer expanded clones and increased TCR diversity, suggesting age selection. Because profiling used bulk unsorted PBMCs, naive and antigen-experienced compartments could not be compared conclusively. Observed TCR beta diversity per million T cells fell roughly linearly with age, and a significant reduction was already apparent by age around 40. There was a strong correlation between observed TCR beta diversity and the percentage of naive T cells measured by flow cytometry.

CDR1 and CDR2 were assigned from the germline V gene (reference sequence) as DFQATT and SNEGSKA. V and J lose 5 bases and 4 bases, and a span of 12 bases separates them. Including the terminal cysteine and phenylalanine, the CDR3 comprises 13 residues. The retained sequence is limited to the CDR3, 39 bases, with the frame set at the first base. The donors were about 40 Caucasian individuals from Russia, aged roughly 6 to 100 years, who were systemically healthy. Ten milliliters of peripheral blood were drawn from each donor into EDTA-treated Vacutainer tubes. Ficoll-Paque density-gradient centrifugation was used to isolate PBMCs, with at least 7 million per sample. Total RNA, at least 6 micrograms per sample, was extracted from PBMCs with Trizol reagent. Naive CD45RAhigh/CD27high T cell percentages were measured by flow cytometry on a PBMC aliquot from every donor. The library came from 5' RACE. The instrument was an Illumina HiSeq 2500. The second PCR ran for roughly 7 to 12 cycles and used a J-beta primer mix along with a sample-barcoded 5' primer. Each TCR beta cDNA molecule received a unique molecular identifier from a template-switch 5' adaptor carrying 12 random nucleotides. At least 2.5 million CDR3-containing paired-end reads were obtained from each sample. All of the RNA was converted into first-strand cDNA using the Mint cDNA synthesis kit, with a TRBC-specific oligonucleotide serving as the primer. After uracil-DNA glycosylase treatment, a first 18-cycle PCR used universal primers M1SS and BC2_uni_R on all cDNA. From the authors' description of their analysis: For normalization, 1 million high-quality reads were randomly selected from each sample, with every read carrying a distinct molecular identifier. Reads sharing molecular identifiers were discarded rather than binned into consensus sequences. MiTCR, set to a Q25 quality threshold and the strictest error-elimination algorithm, was used for CDR3 identification, clonotype clustering and error correction. A nonparametric unseen species model with Euler transformation was used to estimate lower-bound total TCR beta diversity. TCRdb handled the public reads itself, with Q25 trimming in fastp and clone calling in MiXCR, and kept productive beta chains. Entries are consolidated by CDR3 protein sequence, retaining the most common genes and DNA. The authors' filters were not applied to this entry. Counted in this sample were about 1.6 million distinct CDR3 sequences; approximately 32% of them appeared once. The ten largest clones take up approximately 10% of the sample.

The chain employs TRBV20-1 and TRBJ2-1; no D gene is confidently identified. The sequencing input was blood. This clonotype was sampled from a woman aged 25 to 39 in good health. For the CDR3, the sequence is CSARTSTYNEQFF. The DNA reads TGCAGTGCTCGGACCAGTACGTACAATGAGCAGTTCTTC.